The source of this TCR beta chain is a study of blood T cell repertoires in COVID-19. Study details: Sample material is recorded as cDNA or gDNA derived from T cells, B-cell-depleted T cells, or PBMCs.

This clone was recorded once. Germline V gene sequence: CDR1 SGHRS, CDR2 YFSETQ. V gave up 0 bases and J gave up 0 bases; unmatched junction bases: 4. This CDR3 region has 18 residues. In the study's own analysis: Using reference gene primer amplification, nucleated cell counts were estimated. Sequenced by immunoSEQ multiplex PCR; TCRdb stores in-frame clones only, minus some. That table gives V, J and clone size, and the DNA gave D and trimming. The sample shows 150,000 to 200,000 clones, about 86% of them seen only once. The material sequenced was peripheral blood. This chain links TRBV5-1 with TRBJ1-6; 9 bases are a match to TRBD1. This receptor was obtained from a man between 18 and 29 years old with acute or convalescent COVID-19. The CDR3 sequence is CASSLGDRGSSYNSPLHF. CDR3 bases: TGCGCCAGCAGCTTGGGTGACAGGGGGAGCTCCTATAATTCACCCCTCCACTTT.